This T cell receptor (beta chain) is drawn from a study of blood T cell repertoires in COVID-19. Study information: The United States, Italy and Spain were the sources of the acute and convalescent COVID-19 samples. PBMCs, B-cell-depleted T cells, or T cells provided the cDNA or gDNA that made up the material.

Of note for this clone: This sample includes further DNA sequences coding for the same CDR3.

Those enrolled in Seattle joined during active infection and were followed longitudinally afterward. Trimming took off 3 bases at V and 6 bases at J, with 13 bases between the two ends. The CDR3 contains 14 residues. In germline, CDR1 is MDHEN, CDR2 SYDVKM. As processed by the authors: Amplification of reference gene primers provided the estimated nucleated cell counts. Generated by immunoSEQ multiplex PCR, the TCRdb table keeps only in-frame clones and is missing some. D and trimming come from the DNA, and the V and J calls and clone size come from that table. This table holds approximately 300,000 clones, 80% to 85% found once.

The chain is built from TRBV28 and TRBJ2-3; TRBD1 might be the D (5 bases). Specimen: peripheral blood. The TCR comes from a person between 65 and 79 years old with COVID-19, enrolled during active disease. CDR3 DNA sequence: TGTGCCAGCAGTTTTCTTCAGGGAACGGATACGCAGTATTTT. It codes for CASSFLQGTDTQYF.